One sample yielded the 17 T cell receptor beta chains listed below, sequenced in a study of blood T cell repertoires in COVID-19. This table comes from immunoSEQ multiplex PCR, and its TCRdb copy is limited to in-frame clones, with some not included. Altogether about 140,000 clones are present, about 90% being singletons, with the ten largest covering roughly a tenth. The specimen was peripheral blood. The receptors come from a man aged 45-65 years with active or convalescent COVID-19.

The chain combines TRBV9 with TRBJ2-1, with TRBD2 identical over 12 bases. Germline V gene sequence: CDR1 SGDLS, CDR2 YYNGEE. With V trimmed by 2 bases and J by 7 bases, 1 base remained unmatched. The CDR3 is 14 residues long. CDR3 in amino acids: CASSVTSGSNEQFF. DNA of the CDR3: TGTGCCAGCAGCGTGACTAGCGGGAGTAATGAGCAGTTCTTC.

The chain recombines TRBV4-3 with TRBJ2-6, with 10 bases lining up with TRBD1. This CDR3 has 19 residues. Losses at the gene ends were 0 bases for V and 0 bases for J; bases not matched to a gene: 5. Germline values: CDR1 LGHNA, CDR2 YSLEER. The CDR3, as DNA: TGCGCCAGCAGCCAAGATTGGGGACAGGGGAGCTCTGGGGCCAACGTCCTGACTTTC. Its translation: CASSQDWGQGSSGANVLTF.

This rearrangement joins TRBV10-3 to TRBJ1-5; D uncertain. The CDR3 has 14 residues. V shed 11 bases and J shed 1 base, with 15 bases lying between them. The germline CDR1 and CDR2 sequences are ENHRY and SYGVKD. The CDR3 region has the DNA TGTGCCGCACGTGGAGGAATGAGCAATCAGCCCCAGCATTTT. Its protein product is CAARGGMSNQPQHF.

The CDR3, as DNA: TGTGCCAGCAGCAAAAGTGGTAGCGGGAGTCTCTACGAGCAGTACTTC. Amino acids: CASSKSGSGSLYEQYF. This sequence joins TRBV4-2 and TRBJ2-7; 9 nucleotides align to TRBD2. Trimming cost V 5 bases and J 3 bases; bases outside gene matches: 11. The germline V gene has CDR1 LGHNA and CDR2 YNFKEQ. The CDR3 has 16 residues.

This rearrangement joins TRBV5-6 to TRBJ2-7; 11 bases map to TRBD2. J gave up 0 bases and V 1 base, and 0 bases lay outside the gene matches. The CDR3 sequence is 15 residues long. Germline CDR1 is SGHDT and CDR2 is YYEEEE. CDR3 in amino acids: CASSLTSGSSYEQYF. Here the CDR3 DNA reads TGTGCCAGCAGCTTGACTAGCGGGAGCTCCTACGAGCAGTACTTC.

The J gene is TRBJ2-7, the V gene TRBV3-1 (or the pseudogene TRBV3-2); the D gene is possibly TRBD1 (6 bases). Trimming removed 5 bases from V and 5 bases from J, with 19 bases in between. Germline V CDR1 and CDR2: LGHDT, YNNKEL (reference sequence). The CDR3 has 15 residues. The CDR3 nucleotides are TGTGCCAGCAGCTTCCTACAGGGATTGATACACGAGCAGTACTTC. It specifies CASSFLQGLIHEQYF.

The chain carries TRBV10-3 and TRBJ2-1; weak D call: TRBD1 (6 bases). The germline V and J ends were trimmed by 3 bases and 2 bases, with 14 bases remaining between them. CDR3 length: 16 residues. The V gene's germline CDR1 is ENHRY and CDR2 SYGVKD. The CDR3 loop reads CAISEVRGSTYNEQFF. In DNA, the CDR3 is TGTGCCATCAGTGAAGTAAGGGGGAGCACCTACAATGAGCAGTTCTTC.

This chain uses TRBV19 with TRBJ2-1; tentatively, D is TRBD2 (6 bases). CDR1 and CDR2 from the germline V gene are LNHDA and SQIVND (reference sequence). The CDR3 length is 15 residues. The V and J ends lost 4 bases and 3 bases respectively, with 13 bases between them. For the CDR3, the DNA is TGTGCCAGTAGTACCGCGAGACTAGTCTACAATGAGCAGTTCTTC. Protein product: CASSTARLVYNEQFF.

This clone was counted a few times. The chain links TRBV9 to TRBJ2-7, with TRBD1 matching 9 bases. CDR3 length: 14 amino acids. The germline V gene has CDR1 SGDLS and CDR2 YYNGEE. Trimming cost V 3 bases and J 3 bases; bases outside gene matches: 4. The CDR3 coding sequence is TGTGCCAGCAGCGAGGGACAGGGCCGCTACGAGCAGTACTTC. This encodes CASSEGQGRYEQYF.

This clone was found a few times. The V and J genes are TRBV11-2 and TRBJ2-7, with 8 nucleotides matching TRBD1. With 4 bases clipped from V and 5 bases from J, the junction kept 4 bases outside the gene matches. The germline CDR1 and CDR2 sequences are SGHAT and FQNNGV. This CDR3 has 13 amino acids. Written as DNA, the CDR3 is TGTGCCAGCAGCTCTCAGGGGGCCGACGAGCAGTACTTC. Translation gives CASSSQGADEQYF.

The rearrangement links TRBV7-3 to TRBJ2-1; maybe TRBD2 (6 bases). Trimming shortened V by 2 bases and J by 7 bases, and 12 bases separated the two germline ends. Per the germline V gene, CDR1 is SGHTA and CDR2 is FQGTGA. The CDR3 sequence is 14 residues long. CDR3 protein: CASSLGGFGNEQFF. DNA for the CDR3: TGTGCCAGCAGCTTAGGAGGGTTTGGGAATGAGCAGTTCTTC. Filled out from reference TRBV7-3 and TRBJ2-1, the complete variable domain reads GAGVSQTPSNKVTEKGKYVELRCDPISGHTALYWYRQSLGQGPEFLIYFQGTGAADDSGLPNDRFFAVRPEGSVSTLKIQRTERGDSAVYLCASSLGGFGNEQFFGPGTRLTVL.

The chain joins TRBV3-1 (or the pseudogene TRBV3-2) to TRBJ2-6, with TRBD2 identical over 9 bases. The CDR3 covers 18 residues. After removal of 5 bases from V and 0 bases from J, the junction contained 8 bases not matched to a gene. Germline V gene sequence: CDR1 LGHDT, CDR2 YNNKEL (reference sequence). This chain's CDR3 is CASSFVAGAYSGANVLTF. CDR3 nucleotides: TGTGCCAGCAGCTTTGTAGCGGGAGCGTACTCTGGGGCCAACGTCCTGACTTTC.

The V gene is TRBV2, the J gene TRBJ2-5, with a tentative D call TRBD2 (6 bases). The CDR3 contains 14 residues. Trimming cost V 9 bases and J 4 bases, with 18 bases left between them. The germline CDR1 and CDR2 sequences are SNHLY and FYNNEI. The CDR3 sequence is CASQEGLPLETQYF. For the CDR3, the DNA is TGTGCCAGTCAGGAGGGCCTACCTCTAGAGACCCAGTACTTC. Filled out from reference TRBV2 and TRBJ2-5, the complete variable domain reads EPEVTQTPSHQVTQMGQEVILRCVPISNHLYFYWYRQILGQKVEFLVSFYNNEISEKSEIFDDQFSVERPDGSNFTLKIRSTKLEDSAMYFCASQEGLPLETQYFGPGTRLLVL.

V and J are TRBV24-1 and TRBJ2-1; D is unresolved. Trimming took off 1 base at V and 4 bases at J, with 16 bases between the two ends. The germline V gene has CDR1 KGHDR and CDR2 SFDVKD. The CDR3 contains 17 residues. The CDR3 DNA is TGTGCCACCAGTGATTTCGGTAGACTGGATGGATACAATGAGCAGTTCTTC. Residues: CATSDFGRLDGYNEQFF.

The chain employs TRBV24-1 and TRBJ1-2, with D tentatively TRBD1 (5 bases). The germline CDR1 and CDR2 sequences are KGHDR and SFDVKD. V was pared by 3 bases and J by 5 bases, with 9 bases between. The length of the CDR3 is 13 residues. Here the CDR3 reads CATSDRAGYGYTF. DNA of the CDR3: TGTGCCACCAGTGATCGGGCAGGGTATGGCTACACCTTC.

The chain employs TRBV30 and TRBJ1-1, with unresolved D. Trimming left V 1 base short and J 0 bases short, with 12 bases between. This CDR3 region has 15 residues. The germline V gene encodes CDR1 GTSNPN and CDR2 SVGIG (reference sequence). The CDR3 loop is CAWSGLGSMNTEAFF. CDR3 in DNA: TGTGCCTGGAGTGGGTTGGGGAGCATGAACACTGAAGCTTTCTTT.

The J gene is TRBJ1-5, the V gene TRBV6-5, with 8 bases aligning to TRBD1. Germline CDR1 and CDR2: MNHEY and SVGAGI. Trimming cost V 6 bases and J 9 bases; bases outside gene matches: 7. CDR3 length: 13 residues. The CDR3 here is CASSRDRRWPQHF. In DNA form, the CDR3 reads TGTGCCAGCAGCAGGGACAGGCGGTGGCCCCAGCATTTT.